This T cell receptor (beta chain) comes out of a study of spatial heterogeneity in lung cancer (dated by TCRdb to about 2019). With regard to the full study: Beta-chain transcripts were consistently detected in greater numbers than alpha-chain transcripts, which likely reflects a higher abundance of beta-chain transcripts. In tumor regions, TCR transcript counts showed a strong correlation with a T cell transcriptional module score derived from matched bulk RNA-seq. In the raw uncorrected reads, each unique combination of TCR and UMI appeared more than ten times on average. TCR alpha and beta repertoires were quantitatively compared across multiple tumor regions, matched nontumor lung and blood in non-small cell lung cancer. Nonsynonymous mutation counts, determined by whole-exome sequencing of tumor tissue, were related to features of the TCR repertoire. At surgery, both alpha and beta chains were TCR-sequenced in under 250 tumor regions, approximately 64 matched nontumor lung samples and a few dozen PBMC samples.

Broad study findings and their caveats: TCR-seq coverage of tumor T cells was estimated to be only about 7% for alpha chains and roughly 13% for beta chains. The tumor nonsynonymous mutation count correlated with the number of expanded intratumoral alpha and beta TCRs. Counts of ubiquitous and regional expanded TCRs were found to correlate with counts of ubiquitous and regional nonsynonymous mutations, respectively. Additional single-cell paired TCR alpha and beta sequencing was considered necessary to confirm, at a functional level, the hypothesis that regional TCRs recognize regional mutations.

Receptor amplification or capture employed 5' RACE. Data came from a NextSeq 500. In the TCR library protocol, a unique molecular identifier was attached to each TCR cDNA molecule so that PCR and sequencing errors could be corrected. Per the source publication's procedure: TCR identification, UMI-based error correction and CDR3 extraction were performed with Decombinator tools. Expanded TCRs were defined as those above a frequency of 2 per 1,000, corresponding to the top 1% of the tumor frequency distribution. Expanded tumor TCRs statistically deemed absent (corrected P<0.05) from at least one tumor region were classed as regional, and all other expanded tumor TCRs were classed as ubiquitous. Renyi diversity was computed with the R vegan package after each repertoire had been subsampled 100 times to 5,000 TCRs. CDR3 similarity networks were constructed using string-kernel similarity of amino acid triplets, with links drawn between CDR3s whose pairwise similarity was above 0.82. The raw public data were reprocessed by TCRdb itself: fastp quality trimming at Q25, MiXCR clonotype calling, in-frame beta chains only. Records with the same CDR3 protein are collapsed into one entry carrying the most frequent genes and DNA. The V and J calls, along with clone size, are taken from TCRdb and not from the paper's own processing. Across this sample there are about 15,000 distinct CDR3 sequences, with around 7.5% seen only once. The ten largest clones add up to around 9.3% of the sample.

This clonotype showed up many times. What this receptor recognizes is not known. Base qualities were left out, and no much larger clone turns up one base away. Interpreted using the paper, the time point label stands for: sample taken at primary tumor resection. Samples were obtained from 65 to 90 patients with early-stage, untreated non-small cell lung cancer from the lung TRACERx cohort. Whole RNA extracted from tumor and nontumor lung tissue, or from cryopreserved PBMC samples, was used for TCR sequencing without cell sorting. Only patients with enough RNA available from two or more tumor regions were chosen for TCR sequencing. Before selection, tumor and adjacent nontumor lung specimens were reviewed by a lung pathologist. The germline ends are 13 bases apart after V is trimmed by 2 bases and J by 5 bases. From its cysteine to its phenylalanine, the CDR3 spans 14 amino acids. Solely the CDR3 DNA is kept, with 42 bases framed from the first base. The germline V gene (reference sequence) gives CDR1 as GTSNPN and CDR2 as SVGIG.

This sequence uses TRBV30 and TRBJ1-5; 6 matching bases give a weak D call of TRBD1. Sequenced material: lung tumor tissue, taken at surgery. This TCR was sampled from a male donor with early-stage non-small cell lung cancer. The CDR3 in this case is CAWSPGGGDQPQHF. The nucleotide sequence is TGTGCCTGGAGTCCCGGGGGCGGCGATCAGCCCCAGCATTTT.